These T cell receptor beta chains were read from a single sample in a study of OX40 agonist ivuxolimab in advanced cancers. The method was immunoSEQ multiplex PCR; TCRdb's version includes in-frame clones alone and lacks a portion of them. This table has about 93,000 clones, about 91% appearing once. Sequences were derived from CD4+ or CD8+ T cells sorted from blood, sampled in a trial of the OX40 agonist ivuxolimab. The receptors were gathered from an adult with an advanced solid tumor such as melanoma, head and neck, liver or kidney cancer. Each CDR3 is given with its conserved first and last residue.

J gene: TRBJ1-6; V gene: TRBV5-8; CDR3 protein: CASSLARISSYNSPLHF
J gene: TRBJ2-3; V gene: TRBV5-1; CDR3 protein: CASSSGLAGVIPDTQYF
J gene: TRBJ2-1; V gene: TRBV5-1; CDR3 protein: CASSPRSLVAGAYEQFF
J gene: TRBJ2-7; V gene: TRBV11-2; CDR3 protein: CASSLQGYEQYF
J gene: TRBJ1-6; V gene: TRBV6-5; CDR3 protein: CASTPEGLVNSPLHF
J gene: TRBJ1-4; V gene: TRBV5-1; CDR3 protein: CASSLSGRANEKLFF
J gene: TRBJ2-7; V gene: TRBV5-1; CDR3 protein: CASSLGQNYEQYF
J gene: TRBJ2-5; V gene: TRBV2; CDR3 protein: CASIRDIQETQYF
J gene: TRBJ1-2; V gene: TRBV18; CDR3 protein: CASSPSTLGLGGYTF
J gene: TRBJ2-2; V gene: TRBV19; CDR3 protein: CASNRPALGNTGELFF
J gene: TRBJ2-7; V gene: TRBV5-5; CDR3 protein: CASTRDRGAGYEQYF
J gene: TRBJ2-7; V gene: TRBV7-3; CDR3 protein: CASSRTGTHYEQYF
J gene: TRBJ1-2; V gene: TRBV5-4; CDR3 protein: CASSFQGVLYGYTF
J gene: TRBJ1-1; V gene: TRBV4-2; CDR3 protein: CASSQAGREVEAFF
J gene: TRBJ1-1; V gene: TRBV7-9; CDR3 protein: CASSIQGQSEAFF
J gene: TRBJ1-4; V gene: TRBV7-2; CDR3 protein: CASSLGQGEKLFF
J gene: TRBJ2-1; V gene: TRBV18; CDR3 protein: CASSPPLAGGPDEQFF
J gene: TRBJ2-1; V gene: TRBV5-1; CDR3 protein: CASSLMASGDSEQFF
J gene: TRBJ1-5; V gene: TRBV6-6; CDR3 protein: CASSYRAGGVIQPQHF
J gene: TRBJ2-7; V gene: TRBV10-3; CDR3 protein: CAISEFVGMHEQYF
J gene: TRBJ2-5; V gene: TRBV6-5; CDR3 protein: CASSYRGFSETQYF
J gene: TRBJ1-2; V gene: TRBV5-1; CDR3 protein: CASSSVLDYGYTF
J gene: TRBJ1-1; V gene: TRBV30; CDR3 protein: CAWSRDRGTEAFF
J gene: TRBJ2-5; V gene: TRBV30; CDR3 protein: CAWSVGETQYF
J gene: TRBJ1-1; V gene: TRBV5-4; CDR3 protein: CASDAGAEAFF
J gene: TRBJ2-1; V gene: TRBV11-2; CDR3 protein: CASSPLAGGPYNEQFF
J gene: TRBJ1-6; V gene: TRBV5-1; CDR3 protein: CASSLVQGGSPLHF
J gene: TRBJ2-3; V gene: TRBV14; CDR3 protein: CASSQFYTQYF
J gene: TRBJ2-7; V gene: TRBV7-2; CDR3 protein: CASSPDRGFYEQYF
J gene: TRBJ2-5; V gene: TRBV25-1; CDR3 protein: CASSPTGGVQTQYF
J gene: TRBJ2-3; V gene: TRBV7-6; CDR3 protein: CASSLLGATDTQYF
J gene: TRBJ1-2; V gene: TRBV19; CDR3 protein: CASRLGGSYGYTF
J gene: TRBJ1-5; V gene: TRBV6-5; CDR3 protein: CASSPRFDNQPQHF
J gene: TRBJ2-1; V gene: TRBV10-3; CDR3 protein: CAIRQLEGEQFF
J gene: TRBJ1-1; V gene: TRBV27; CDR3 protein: CASSLRGSEAFF
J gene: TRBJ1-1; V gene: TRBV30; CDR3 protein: CAWSFLGGEAFF